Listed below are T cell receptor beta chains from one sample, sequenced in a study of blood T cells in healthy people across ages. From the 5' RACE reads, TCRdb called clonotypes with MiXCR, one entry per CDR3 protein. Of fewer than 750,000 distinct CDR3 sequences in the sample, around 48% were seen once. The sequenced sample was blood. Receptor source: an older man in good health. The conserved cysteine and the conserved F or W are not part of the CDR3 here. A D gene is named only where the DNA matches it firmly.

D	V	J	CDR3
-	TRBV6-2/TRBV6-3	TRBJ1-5	ASSWANQPQH
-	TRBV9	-	ASSPPGRRGGETQY
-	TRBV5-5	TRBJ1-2	ASSLEHPYGYT
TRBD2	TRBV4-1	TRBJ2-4	ASSQHSGRGSKNIQY
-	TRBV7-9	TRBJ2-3	ASSWTRGGQY
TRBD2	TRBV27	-	ASSLSWTSSSETQY
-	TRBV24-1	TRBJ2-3	ATSDPGKPDTQY
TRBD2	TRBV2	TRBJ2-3	ASSGQSPGGTQY
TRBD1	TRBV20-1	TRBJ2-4	SAVTGTVMENIQY
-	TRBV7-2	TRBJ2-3	ASSSGLQPYTQY
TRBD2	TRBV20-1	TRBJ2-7	SARPSLAGHTYEQY
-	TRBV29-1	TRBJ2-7	SVEGTAPRYEQY
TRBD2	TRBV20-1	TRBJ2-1	SARDPLAGRGNNEQF
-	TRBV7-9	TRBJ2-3	ASSPTSSTQY
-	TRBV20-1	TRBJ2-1	SARDRGEQF
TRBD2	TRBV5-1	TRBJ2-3	ASSRTPPTRGGVRTDTQY
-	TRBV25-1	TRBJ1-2	ASRGNNYGYT
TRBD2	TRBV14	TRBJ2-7	ASSQATRDYLYEQY
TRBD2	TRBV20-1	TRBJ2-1	SARGSGLAGPNEQF
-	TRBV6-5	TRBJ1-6	ASRARDLHSPLH
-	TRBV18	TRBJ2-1	ASSPPASPHEQF
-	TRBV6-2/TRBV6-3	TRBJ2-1	ASNAEF
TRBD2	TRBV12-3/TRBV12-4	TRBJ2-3	ASSFASGVTDTQY
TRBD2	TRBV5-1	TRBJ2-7	ASSFSGVTYEQY
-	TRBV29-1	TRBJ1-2	SVQEAGGPLYGYT
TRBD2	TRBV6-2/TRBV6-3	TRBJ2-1	ASTLSGIAGQNEQF
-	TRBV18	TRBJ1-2	ASSAMEYGYT
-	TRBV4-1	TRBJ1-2	ASSQGFTVSYGYT
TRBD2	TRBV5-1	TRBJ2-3	ASTSRTSGRGTDTQY
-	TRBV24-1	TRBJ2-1	ATSDPGQLRNEQF
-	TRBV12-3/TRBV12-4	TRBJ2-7	ASSPLRGPYEQY
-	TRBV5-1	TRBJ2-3	ASSPTLGADTQY
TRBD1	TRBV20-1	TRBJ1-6	SARGGGAVNSPLH
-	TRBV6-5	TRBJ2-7	ASTPRVQGSYEQY
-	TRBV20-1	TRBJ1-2	SATNRADYGYT
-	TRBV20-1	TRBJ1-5	SARNGSNQPQH
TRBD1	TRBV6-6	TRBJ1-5	ASRPDRGHQPQH
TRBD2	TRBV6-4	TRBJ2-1	ASSPGLADEQF
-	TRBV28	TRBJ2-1	ASSAPKEWYNEQF
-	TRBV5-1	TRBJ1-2	ASSFEGSYGYT
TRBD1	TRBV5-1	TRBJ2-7	ASSYHRDRAYEQY
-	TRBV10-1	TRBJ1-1	ASSESTKRGRDTEAF
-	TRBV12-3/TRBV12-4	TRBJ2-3	ASRPSTDTQY
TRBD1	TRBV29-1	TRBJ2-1	SVHSGQVNYNEQF
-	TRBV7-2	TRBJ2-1	ASSLPRDIMDEQF
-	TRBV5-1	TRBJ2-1	ASSLPSASNEQF
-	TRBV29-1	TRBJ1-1	SARDILNIEAF
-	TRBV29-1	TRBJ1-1	SVGAQGEAF
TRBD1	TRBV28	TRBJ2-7	ASRSTGGYEQY
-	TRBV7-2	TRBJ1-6	ASSFGGGVISNSPLH
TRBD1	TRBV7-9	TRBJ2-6	ASSRPGQGASGANVLT
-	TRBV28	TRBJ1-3	ASSLEGQPTGNTIY
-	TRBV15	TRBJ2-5	ATSRGGEYQETQY
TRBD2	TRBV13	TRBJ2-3	ASSPAGTSGTTDTQY
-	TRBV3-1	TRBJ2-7	ASSAQTGTSSYEQY
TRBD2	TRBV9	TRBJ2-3	ASSGVAGSDTQY
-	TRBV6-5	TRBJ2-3	ASSYSGMSTDTQY